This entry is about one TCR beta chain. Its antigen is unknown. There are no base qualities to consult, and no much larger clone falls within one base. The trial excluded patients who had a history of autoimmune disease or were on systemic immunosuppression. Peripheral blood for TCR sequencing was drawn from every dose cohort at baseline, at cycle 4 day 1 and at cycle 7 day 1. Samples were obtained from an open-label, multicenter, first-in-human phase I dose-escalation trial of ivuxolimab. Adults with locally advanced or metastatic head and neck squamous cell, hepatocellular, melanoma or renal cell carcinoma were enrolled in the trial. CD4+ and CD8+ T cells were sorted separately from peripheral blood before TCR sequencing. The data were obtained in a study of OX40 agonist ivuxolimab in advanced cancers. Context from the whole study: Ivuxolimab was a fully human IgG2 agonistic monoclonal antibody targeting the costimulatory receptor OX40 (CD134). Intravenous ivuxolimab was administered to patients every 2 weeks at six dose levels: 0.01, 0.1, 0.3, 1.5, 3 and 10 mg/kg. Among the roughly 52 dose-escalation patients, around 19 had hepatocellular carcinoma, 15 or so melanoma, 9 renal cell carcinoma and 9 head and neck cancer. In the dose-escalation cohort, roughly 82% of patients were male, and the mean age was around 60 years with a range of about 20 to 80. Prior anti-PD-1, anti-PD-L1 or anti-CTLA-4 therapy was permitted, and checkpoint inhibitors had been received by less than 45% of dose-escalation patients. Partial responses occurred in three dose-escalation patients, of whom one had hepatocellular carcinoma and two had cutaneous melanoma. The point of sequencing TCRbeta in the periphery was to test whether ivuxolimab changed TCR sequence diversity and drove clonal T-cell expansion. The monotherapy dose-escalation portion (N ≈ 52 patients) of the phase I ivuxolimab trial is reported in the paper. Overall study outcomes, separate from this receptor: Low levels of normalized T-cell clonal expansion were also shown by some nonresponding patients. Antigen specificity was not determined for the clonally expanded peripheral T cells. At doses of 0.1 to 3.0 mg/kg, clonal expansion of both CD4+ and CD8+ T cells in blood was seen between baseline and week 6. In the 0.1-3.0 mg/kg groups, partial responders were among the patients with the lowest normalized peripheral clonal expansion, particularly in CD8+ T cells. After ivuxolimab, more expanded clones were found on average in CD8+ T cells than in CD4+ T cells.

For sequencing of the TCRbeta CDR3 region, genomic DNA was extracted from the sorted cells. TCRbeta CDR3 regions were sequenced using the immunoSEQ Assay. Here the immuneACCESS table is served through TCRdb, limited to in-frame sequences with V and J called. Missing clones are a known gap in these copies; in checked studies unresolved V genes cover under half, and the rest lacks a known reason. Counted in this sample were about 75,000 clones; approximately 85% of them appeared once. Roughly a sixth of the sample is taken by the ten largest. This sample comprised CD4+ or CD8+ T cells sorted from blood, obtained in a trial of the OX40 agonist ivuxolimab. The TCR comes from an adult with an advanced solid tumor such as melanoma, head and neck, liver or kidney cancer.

The DNA reads TGCAGCGGCGCGGGACTAGCCTACAATGAGCAGTTCTTC. Its coded protein is CSGAGLAYNEQFF. The receptor chain draws on TRBV29-1 and TRBJ2-1; 8 of the junction bases match TRBD2. V is pruned by 7 bases and J by 2 bases, leaving 4 bases of the junction without a gene match. CDR1 and CDR2 are drawn from the germline V gene: SQVTM, ANQGSEA. The CDR3 starts with the cysteine, ends with the phenylalanine, and has 13 residues. Left in the record is the CDR3 DNA by itself, 39 bases read in frame from the first base.